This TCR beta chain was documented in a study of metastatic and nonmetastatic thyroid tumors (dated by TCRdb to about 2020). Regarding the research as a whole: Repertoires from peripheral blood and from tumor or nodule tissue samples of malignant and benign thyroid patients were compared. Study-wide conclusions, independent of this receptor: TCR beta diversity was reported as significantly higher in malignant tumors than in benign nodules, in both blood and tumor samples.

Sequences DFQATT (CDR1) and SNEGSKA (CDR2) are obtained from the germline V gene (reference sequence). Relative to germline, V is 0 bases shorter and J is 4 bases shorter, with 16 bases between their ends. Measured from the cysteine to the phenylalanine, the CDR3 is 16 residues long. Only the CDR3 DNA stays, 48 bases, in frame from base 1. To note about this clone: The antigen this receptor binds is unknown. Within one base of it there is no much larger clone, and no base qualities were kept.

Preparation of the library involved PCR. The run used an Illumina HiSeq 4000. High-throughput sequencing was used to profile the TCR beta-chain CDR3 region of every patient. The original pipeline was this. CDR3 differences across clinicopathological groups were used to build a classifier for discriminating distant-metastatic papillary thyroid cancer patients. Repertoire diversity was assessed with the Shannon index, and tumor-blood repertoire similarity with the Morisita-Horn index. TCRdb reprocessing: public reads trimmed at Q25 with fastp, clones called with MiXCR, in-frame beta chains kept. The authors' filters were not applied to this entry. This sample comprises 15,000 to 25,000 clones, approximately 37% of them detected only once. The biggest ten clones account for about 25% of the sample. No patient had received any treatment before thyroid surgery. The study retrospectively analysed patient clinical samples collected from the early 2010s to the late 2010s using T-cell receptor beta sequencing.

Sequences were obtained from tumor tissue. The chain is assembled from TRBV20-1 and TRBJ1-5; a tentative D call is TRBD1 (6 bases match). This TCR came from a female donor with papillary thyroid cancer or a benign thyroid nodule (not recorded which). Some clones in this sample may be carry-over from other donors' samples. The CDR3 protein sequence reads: CSARDLREGQNQPQHF. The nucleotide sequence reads TGCAGTGCTAGAGATCTAAGGGAAGGACAGAATCAGCCCCAGCATTTT.